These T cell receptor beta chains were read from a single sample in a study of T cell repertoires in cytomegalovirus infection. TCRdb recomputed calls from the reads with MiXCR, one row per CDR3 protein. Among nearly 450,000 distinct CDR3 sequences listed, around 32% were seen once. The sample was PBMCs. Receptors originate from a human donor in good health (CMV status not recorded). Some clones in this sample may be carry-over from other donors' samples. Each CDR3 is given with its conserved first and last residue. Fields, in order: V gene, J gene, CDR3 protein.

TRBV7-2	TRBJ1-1	CASSSRAGTGSCF
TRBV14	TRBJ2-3	CASSQDYYAQYF
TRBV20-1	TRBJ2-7	CSAPQGVEQYF
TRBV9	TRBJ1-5	CASSAGVNSNQPQHF
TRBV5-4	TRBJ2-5	CASSSGQDQETQYF
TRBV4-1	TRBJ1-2	CASSQDVVNIPLYGYTF
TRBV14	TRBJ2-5	CASSTAGKETQYF
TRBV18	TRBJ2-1	CASSPPGLAGGPGEQFF
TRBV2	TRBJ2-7	CASSAGRPAEQYF
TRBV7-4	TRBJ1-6	CASSLGEGQDNSPLHF
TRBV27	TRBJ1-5	CASSSKTGARPQHF
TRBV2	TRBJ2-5	CASSESRRGKETQYF
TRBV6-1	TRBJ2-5	CASTRVPYGETQYF
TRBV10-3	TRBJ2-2	CAISEQPSGTTGELFF
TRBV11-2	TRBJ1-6	CASSGVGSGVLSSPLHF
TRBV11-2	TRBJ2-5	CASSYGGGVQETQYF
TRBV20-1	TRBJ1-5	CSARDLGGNQPQHF
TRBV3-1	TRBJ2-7	CASSQERSGLVPYEQYF
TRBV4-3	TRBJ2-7	CASSQSLVTSGWSDYEQYF
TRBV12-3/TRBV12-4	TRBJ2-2	CASSRTAKNTGELFF
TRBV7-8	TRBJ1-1	CASSFRQVNTEAFF
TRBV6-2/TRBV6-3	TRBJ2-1	CASSYGAGGNEQFF
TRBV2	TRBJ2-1	CASSETGGDEQFF
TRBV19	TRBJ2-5	CASRLAGEETQYF
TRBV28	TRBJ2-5	CASSLLGQGGRETQYF
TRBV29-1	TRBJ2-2	CSVDIANTGELFF
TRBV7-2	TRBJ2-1	CASSLASGGEQFF
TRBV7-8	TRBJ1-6	CASSSPRLGTGRVTLHF
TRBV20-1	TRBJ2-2	CSARQGARTGELFF
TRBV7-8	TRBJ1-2	CASSLAAQGRGYTF
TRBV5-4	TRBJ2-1	CASSSSTGYLNEQFF
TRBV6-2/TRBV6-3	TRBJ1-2	CASSAGIGGYTF
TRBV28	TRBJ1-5	CASSLVQGGQPQHF
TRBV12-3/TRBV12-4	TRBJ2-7	CASSLGTGSGKQYF
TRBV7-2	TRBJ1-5	CASSLAAVSNQPQHF
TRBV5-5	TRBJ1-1	CASRRSPPGAEAFF
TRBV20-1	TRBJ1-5	CSASGTANQPQHF
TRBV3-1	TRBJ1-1	CARSNFRDTEAFW